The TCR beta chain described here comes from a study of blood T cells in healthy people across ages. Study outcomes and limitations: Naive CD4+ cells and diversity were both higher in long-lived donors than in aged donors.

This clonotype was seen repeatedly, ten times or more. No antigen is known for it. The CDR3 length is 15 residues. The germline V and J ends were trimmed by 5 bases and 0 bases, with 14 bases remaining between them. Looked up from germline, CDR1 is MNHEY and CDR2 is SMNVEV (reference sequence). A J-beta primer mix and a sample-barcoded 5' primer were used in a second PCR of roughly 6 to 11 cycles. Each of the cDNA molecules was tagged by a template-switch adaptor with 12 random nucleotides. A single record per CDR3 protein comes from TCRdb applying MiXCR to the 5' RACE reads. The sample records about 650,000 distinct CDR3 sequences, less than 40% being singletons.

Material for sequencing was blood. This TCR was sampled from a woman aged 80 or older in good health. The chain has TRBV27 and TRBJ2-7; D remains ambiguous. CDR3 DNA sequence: TGTGCCAGCAGTCCCAACAGAGAACTCTCCTACGAGCAGTACTTC. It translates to CASSPNRELSYEQYF.